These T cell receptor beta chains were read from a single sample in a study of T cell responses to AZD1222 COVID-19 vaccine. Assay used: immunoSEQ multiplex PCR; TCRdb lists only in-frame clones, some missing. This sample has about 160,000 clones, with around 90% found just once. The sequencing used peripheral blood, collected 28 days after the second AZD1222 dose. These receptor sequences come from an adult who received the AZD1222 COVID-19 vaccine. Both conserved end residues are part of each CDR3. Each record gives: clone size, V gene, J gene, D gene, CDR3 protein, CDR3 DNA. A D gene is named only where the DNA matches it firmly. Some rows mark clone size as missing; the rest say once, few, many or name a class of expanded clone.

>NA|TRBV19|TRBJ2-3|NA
CASSMGVATQYF
TGTGCCAGTAGTATGGGGGTTGCTACGCAGTATTTT
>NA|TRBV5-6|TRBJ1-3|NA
CASSLWGNTIYF
TGTGCCAGCAGCTTGTGGGGAAACACCATATATTTT
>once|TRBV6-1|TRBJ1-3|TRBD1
CASSVYPGTGVDTIYF
TGTGCCAGCAGTGTTTACCCCGGGACAGGGGTAGACACCATATATTTT
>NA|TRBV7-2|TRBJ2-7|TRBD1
CASSPRGGTGGPYEQYF
TGTGCCAGCAGCCCCCGGGGGGGGACAGGGGGACCTTACGAGCAGTACTTC
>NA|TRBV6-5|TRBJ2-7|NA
CASSYTTPQGSYEQYF
TGTGCCAGCAGTTACACCACCCCCCAGGGGTCCTACGAGCAGTACTTC
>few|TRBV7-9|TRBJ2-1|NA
CASSHPGKGHEQFF
TGTGCCAGCAGCCACCCCGGGAAGGGACATGAGCAGTTCTTC
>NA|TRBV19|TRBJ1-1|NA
CASNLGSNTEAFF
TGTGCCAGTAATCTGGGATCGAACACTGAAGCTTTCTTT
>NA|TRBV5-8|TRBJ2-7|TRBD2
CASLYSGTYEQYF
TGTGCCAGCCTATATAGCGGGACCTACGAGCAGTACTTC
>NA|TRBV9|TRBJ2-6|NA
CASSVGLTNSGANVLTF
TGTGCCAGCAGCGTAGGACTAACTAACTCTGGGGCCAACGTCCTGACTTTC
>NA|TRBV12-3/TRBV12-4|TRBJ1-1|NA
CASNRWKGTEAFF
TGTGCCAGCAACCGATGGAAGGGCACTGAAGCTTTCTTT
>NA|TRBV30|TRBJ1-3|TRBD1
CAIGEGALGSGNTIYF
TGTGCCATTGGGGAGGGGGCCTTGGGTTCTGGAAACACCATATATTTT
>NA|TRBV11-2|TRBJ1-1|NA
CASSRSVNTEAFF
TGTGCCAGCAGTCGCTCGGTGAACACTGAAGCTTTCTTT
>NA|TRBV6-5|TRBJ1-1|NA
CASSYSGGRTEAFF
TGTGCCAGCAGTTACTCCGGAGGTAGGACTGAAGCTTTCTTT
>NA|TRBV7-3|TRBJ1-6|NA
CASSSGNSPLHF
TGTGCCAGCAGCTCAGGAAATTCACCCCTCCACTTT
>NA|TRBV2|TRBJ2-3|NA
CASSEARGGTDTQYF
TGTGCCAGCAGTGAGGCCCGGGGCGGCACAGATACGCAGTATTTT
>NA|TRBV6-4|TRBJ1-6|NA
CASSDLSGGSPLHF
TGTGCCAGCAGTGACCTTTCCGGGGGTTCACCCCTCCACTTT
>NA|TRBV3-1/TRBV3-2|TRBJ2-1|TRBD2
CASRADPGLLPSSYNEQFF
TGTGCCAGCAGAGCAGATCCGGGACTACTCCCGAGCTCCTACAATGAGCAGTTCTTC
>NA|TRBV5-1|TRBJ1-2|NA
CASSSDGLGGSIGYTF
TGCGCCAGCAGCTCCGATGGGTTGGGCGGTTCTATTGGCTACACCTTC
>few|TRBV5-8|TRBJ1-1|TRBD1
CASSRGQGLMNTEAFF
TGTGCCAGCAGCAGGGGACAGGGGCTTATGAACACTGAAGCTTTCTTT
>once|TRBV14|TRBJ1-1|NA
CASSPGGTEAFF
TGTGCCAGCAGCCCGGGTGGAACTGAAGCTTTCTTT
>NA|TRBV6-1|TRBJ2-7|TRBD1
CASSEDRVSMNF
TGTGCCAGCAGTGAGGACAGGGTATCCATGAACTTC